These 12 T cell receptor beta chains were sequenced from one sample in a study of CD8 T cells in Susac syndrome. An amount of RNA that ranged from about 0.45 to 1 ug was reverse transcribed with random hexamers. MiXCR, applied by TCRdb to the immunoSEQ multiplex PCR reads, yields one record per CDR3 protein. The repertoire holds 330,000 or so distinct CDR3 sequences, with 89% as singletons. Material: CD8+ T cells from PBMCs. The source is a human donor with multiple sclerosis.

The chain joins TRBV28 to TRBJ1-4, with a possible D match to TRBD1 (5 bases). Looked up from germline, CDR1 is MDHEN and CDR2 is SYDVKM. The CDR3 totals 16 residues. V was clipped by 7 bases and J by 4 bases, with 19 bases between them. The CDR3 DNA reads TGTGCCAGCATAAGGAAGAGAGGACAAGTTAATGAAAAACTGTTTTTT. Translating gives CASIRKRGQVNEKLFF. Supplemented by reference TRBV28 and TRBJ1-4, the full variable domain reads DVKVTQSSRYLVKRTGEKVFLECVQDMDHENMFWYRQDPGLGLRLIYFSYDVKMKEKGDIPEGYSVSREKKERFSLILESASTNQTSMYLCASIRKRGQVNEKLFFGSGTQLSVL.

The J gene is TRBJ2-2, the V gene TRBV29-1; D gene ambiguous. Germline V lookup: CDR1 SQVTM, CDR2 ANQGSEA. The CDR3 is 13 residues long. CDR3 in DNA: TGCGCGGAGAGGCTATCGAACACCGGGGAGCTGTTTTTT. This encodes CAERLSNTGELFF.

V gene TRBV27 combines with J gene TRBJ1-2; possibly TRBD1 for D (5 bases). With 5 bases removed from V and 5 bases from J, the gap between germline ends came to 18 bases. From germline, CDR1 is MNHEY and CDR2 SMNVEV (reference sequence). There are 15 residues in the CDR3. Here the CDR3 DNA reads TGTGCCAGCAGTAGAAACCCGGACACCAGTTATGGCTACACCTTC. Encoded protein: CASSRNPDTSYGYTF.

The CDR3 loop reads CASKEGVASNQPQHF. The DNA of the CDR3 is TGTGCCAGCAAAGAAGGGGTGGCAAGCAATCAGCCCCAGCATTTT. V and J are TRBV27 and TRBJ1-5; D might be TRBD1 (5 bases). The germline V and J ends were trimmed by 7 bases and 1 base, with 14 bases remaining between them. The CDR3 loop spans 15 amino acids. The germline CDR1 and CDR2 sequences are MNHEY and SMNVEV (reference sequence).

This clonotype appeared a single time. The chain's CDR3 is CASTPGTSGPLSTDTQYF. The CDR3 DNA reads as TGTGCCAGCACTCCTGGGACTAGCGGACCCCTAAGCACAGATACGCAGTATTTT. The chain has TRBV2 and TRBJ2-3, with 11 bases lining up with TRBD2. The germline gives CDR1 SNHLY, CDR2 FYNNEI. V lost 7 bases to trimming and J lost 0 bases; unmatched junction nucleotides: 12. The CDR3 has 18 amino acids.

Points on this clonotype: A junction end diverges from the germline sequence, so it may reflect a read error. The rearrangement joins TRBV6-2 or TRBV6-3 to TRBJ1-5, with unresolved D. The CDR3 is made up of 12 amino acids. Germline lookup yields CDR1 MNHEY and CDR2 SVGEGT. For the CDR3, the DNA is TGTGCCAGCAGCCCCGATTATCAGTCCCAGCATTTT. Encoded protein: CASSPDYQSQHF.

The count of this clonotype is one. The chain carries TRBV19 and TRBJ2-1, with 11 bases that match TRBD2. V was pared by 3 bases and J by 3 bases, with 10 bases of the junction left unmatched. Germline lookup yields CDR1 LNHDA and CDR2 SQIVND (reference sequence). The CDR3 spans 18 residues. CDR3 bases: TGTGCCAGTAGTATCACGGGGACTAGCGGACACAGCTACAATGAGCAGTTCTTC. Translation gives CASSITGTSGHSYNEQFF.

V is TRBV12-3 or TRBV12-4 and J is TRBJ2-1; D is unclear. The CDR3 runs 17 residues. The V end lost 5 bases, the J end lost 8 bases, and 25 bases lay between the germline ends. CDR3 amino acids: CASSTSVLDYLRHEQFF. The CDR3 DNA sequence: TGTGCCAGCAGTACGTCAGTCCTGGATTATTTGAGGCATGAGCAGTTCTTC.

The chain employs TRBV9 and TRBJ2-1; D not certain. The CDR3 contains 13 residues. CDR1 SGDLS and CDR2 YYNGEE come from the germline V gene. Trimming left V 3 bases short and J 4 bases short, with 8 bases between. Written as DNA, the CDR3 is TGTGCCAGCAGCGCCCAGATATACAATGAGCAGTTCTTC. Translating it yields CASSAQIYNEQFF.

This clonotype was detected only a few times. The V gene is TRBV4-1, the J gene TRBJ1-1; TRBD1 agrees at 8 bases. The J segment lost 10 bases and the V segment lost 3 bases, leaving 7 bases of the junction unmatched. The CDR3 spans 13 residues. Germline V gives CDR1 MGHRA, CDR2 YSYEKL. CDR3 amino acids: CASSQSGTGGAFF. The CDR3 DNA reads as TGCGCCAGCAGCCAGTCCGGGACAGGAGGAGCTTTCTTT.

V usage is TRBV15 and J usage is TRBJ2-3; 8 nucleotides line up with TRBD1. Germline lookup yields CDR1 LNHNV and CDR2 YYDKDF (reference sequence). CDR3 length equals 15 residues. V shed 2 bases, J shed 2 bases, and the junction held 3 bases outside the gene matches. DNA of the CDR3: TGTGCCACCAGCAGACGACAGGGGCTCACAGATACGCAGTATTTT. The encoded protein is CATSRRQGLTDTQYF.

In this sample, this clonotype turned up a few times. The chain recombines TRBV2 with TRBJ2-3; unclear D gene. Trimming took off 6 bases at V and 1 base at J, with 8 bases between the two ends. CDR3 length: 13 amino acids. CDR1 is SNHLY, CDR2 FYNNEI, per germline. This CDR3 reads CASRDLRTDTQYF. The DNA of the CDR3 is TGTGCCAGCAGAGACCTCCGCACAGATACGCAGTATTTT.